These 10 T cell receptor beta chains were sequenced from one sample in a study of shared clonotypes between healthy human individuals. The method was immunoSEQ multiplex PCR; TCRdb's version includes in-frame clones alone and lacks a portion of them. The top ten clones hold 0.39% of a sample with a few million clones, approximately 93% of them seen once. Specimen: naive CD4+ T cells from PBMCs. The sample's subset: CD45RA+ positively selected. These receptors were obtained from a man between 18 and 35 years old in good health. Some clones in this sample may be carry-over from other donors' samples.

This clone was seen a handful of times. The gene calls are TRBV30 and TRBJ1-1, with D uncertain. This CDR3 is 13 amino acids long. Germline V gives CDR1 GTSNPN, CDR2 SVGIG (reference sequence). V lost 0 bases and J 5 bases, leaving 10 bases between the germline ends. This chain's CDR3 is CAWSVSRETEAFF. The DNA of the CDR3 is TGTGCCTGGAGTGTCTCGAGGGAAACTGAAGCTTTCTTT.

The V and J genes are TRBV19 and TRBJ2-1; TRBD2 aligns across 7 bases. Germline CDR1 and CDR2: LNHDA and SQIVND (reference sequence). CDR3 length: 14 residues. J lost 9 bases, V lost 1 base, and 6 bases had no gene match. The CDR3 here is CASSIVGGGGEQFF. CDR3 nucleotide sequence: TGTGCCAGTAGTATAGTAGGCGGGGGAGGTGAGCAGTTCTTC.

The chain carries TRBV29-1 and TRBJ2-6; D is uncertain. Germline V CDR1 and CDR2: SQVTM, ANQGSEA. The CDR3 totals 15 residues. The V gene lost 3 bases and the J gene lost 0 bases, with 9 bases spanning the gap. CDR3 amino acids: CSVDWGSSGANVLTF. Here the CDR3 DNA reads TGCAGCGTTGACTGGGGAAGCTCTGGGGCCAACGTCCTGACTTTC.

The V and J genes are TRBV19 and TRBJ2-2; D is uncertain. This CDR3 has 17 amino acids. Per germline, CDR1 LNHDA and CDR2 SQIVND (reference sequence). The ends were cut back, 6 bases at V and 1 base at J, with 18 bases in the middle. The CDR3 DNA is TGTGCCAGTAGAGGGCCGCGGTGGACCAAGAACACCGGGGAGCTGTTTTTT. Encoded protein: CASRGPRWTKNTGELFF.

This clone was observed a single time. The CDR3 sequence: CASSLGLAGVGGDTQYF. CDR3 DNA: TGCGCCAGCAGCCTAGGACTAGCGGGAGTCGGTGGAGATACGCAGTATTTT. V usage is TRBV5-1 and J usage is TRBJ2-3; 13 nucleotides match TRBD2. The length of the CDR3 is 17 residues. Germline V gene lookup returns CDR1 SGHRS and CDR2 YFSETQ. The trim removed 4 bases at V and 5 bases at J, leaving 10 bases unmatched.

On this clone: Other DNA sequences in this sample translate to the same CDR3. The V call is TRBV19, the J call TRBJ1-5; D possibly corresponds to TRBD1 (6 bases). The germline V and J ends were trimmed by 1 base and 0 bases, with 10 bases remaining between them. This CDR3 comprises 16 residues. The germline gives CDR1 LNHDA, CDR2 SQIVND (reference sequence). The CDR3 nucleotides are TGTGCCAGTAGTATAGTCGGGGGCTATAGCAATCAGCCCCAGCATTTT. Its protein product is CASSIVGGYSNQPQHF.

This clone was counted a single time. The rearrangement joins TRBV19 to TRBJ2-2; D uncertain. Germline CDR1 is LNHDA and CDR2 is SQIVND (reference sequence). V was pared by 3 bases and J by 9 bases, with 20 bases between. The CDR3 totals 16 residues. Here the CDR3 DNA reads TGTGCCAGTAGTATGGGGTACAGCACGTTTTCTAGGGAGCTGTTTTTT. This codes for CASSMGYSTFSRELFF.

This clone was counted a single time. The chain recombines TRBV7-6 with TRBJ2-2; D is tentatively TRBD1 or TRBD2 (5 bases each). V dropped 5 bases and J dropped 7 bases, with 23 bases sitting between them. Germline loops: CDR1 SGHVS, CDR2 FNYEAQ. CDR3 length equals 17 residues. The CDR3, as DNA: TGTGCCAGCAGCCGTAACCTAGCCCCCGGAACAGGCGGGGAGCTGTTTTTT. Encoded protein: CASSRNLAPGTGGELFF.

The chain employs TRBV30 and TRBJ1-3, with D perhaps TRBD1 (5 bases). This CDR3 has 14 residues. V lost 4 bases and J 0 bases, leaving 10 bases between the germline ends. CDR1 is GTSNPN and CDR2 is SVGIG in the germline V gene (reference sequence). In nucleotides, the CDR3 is TGTGCCTGGAACTGGGGGAGCTCTGGAAACACCATATATTTT. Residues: CAWNWGSSGNTIYF.

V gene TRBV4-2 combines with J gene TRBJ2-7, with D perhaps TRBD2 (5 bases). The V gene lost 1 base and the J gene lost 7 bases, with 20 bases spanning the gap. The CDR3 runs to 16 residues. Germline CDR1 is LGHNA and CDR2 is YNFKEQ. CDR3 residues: CASSQGRQAHLEEQYF. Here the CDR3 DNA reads TGTGCCAGCAGCCAAGGGAGGCAGGCCCATTTGGAAGAGCAGTACTTC.